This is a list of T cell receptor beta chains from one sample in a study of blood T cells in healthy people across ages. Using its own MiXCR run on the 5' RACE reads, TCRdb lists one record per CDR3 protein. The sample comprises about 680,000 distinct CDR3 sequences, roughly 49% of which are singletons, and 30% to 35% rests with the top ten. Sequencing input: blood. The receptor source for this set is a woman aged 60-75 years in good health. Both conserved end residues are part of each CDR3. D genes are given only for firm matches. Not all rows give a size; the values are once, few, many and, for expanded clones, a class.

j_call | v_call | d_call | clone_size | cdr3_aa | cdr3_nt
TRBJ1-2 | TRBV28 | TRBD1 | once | CASSPRDRAFEGYTF | TGTGCCAGCAGCCCCAGGGACAGGGCCTTTGAGGGCTACACCTTC
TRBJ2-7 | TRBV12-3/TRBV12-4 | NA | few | CASTTGGSSSYEQYF | TGTGCCAGCACGACGGGGGGCTCTAGCTCCTACGAGCAGTACTTC
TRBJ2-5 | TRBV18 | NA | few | CASSPLGGVREQYF | TGTGCCAGCTCACCCCTAGGAGGGGTGCGAGAGCAGTACTTC
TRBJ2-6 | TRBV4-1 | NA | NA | CASSQGGQNSGANVLTF | TGCGCCAGCAGCCAAGGCGGACAAAACTCTGGGGCCAACGTCCTGACTTTC
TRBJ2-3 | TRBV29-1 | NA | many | CSVVMLDSLTDTQYF | TGCAGCGTTGTTATGCTAGACAGCCTCACAGATACGCAGTATTTT
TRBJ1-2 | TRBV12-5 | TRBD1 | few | CASASTGQGSSRGYTF | TGTGCTAGTGCCTCGACCGGACAGGGGTCAAGTAGAGGCTACACCTTC
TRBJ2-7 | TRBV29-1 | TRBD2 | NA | CSVEDPAGGPNEQYF | TGCAGCGTTGAAGATCCCGCGGGAGGGCCGAATGAGCAGTACTTC
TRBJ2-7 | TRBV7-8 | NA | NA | CASSRAQTYEQYF | TGTGCCAGCAGCCGTGCTCAGACCTACGAGCAGTACTTC
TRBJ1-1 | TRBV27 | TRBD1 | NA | CASTATGRNTEAFF | TGTGCCAGCACCGCGACAGGGAGGAACACTGAAGCTTTCTTT
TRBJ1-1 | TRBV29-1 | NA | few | CSALTTTNTEAFF | TGCAGCGCCCTGACAACGACGAACACTGAAGCTTTCTTT
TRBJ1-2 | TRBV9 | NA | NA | CASSEGRHGYTF | TGTGCCAGCAGCGAAGGACGACATGGCTACACCTTC
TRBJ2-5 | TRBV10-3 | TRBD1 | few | CAISARGPVGQETQYF | TGTGCCATCAGTGCAAGGGGGCCGGTGGGGCAAGAGACCCAGTACTTC
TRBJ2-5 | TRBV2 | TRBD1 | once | CASRASRTGIQETQYF | TGTGCCAGCAGGGCGAGTCGGACAGGGATCCAAGAGACCCAGTACTTC
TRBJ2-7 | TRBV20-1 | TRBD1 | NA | CSTERASRDRTYEQYF | TGCAGTACAGAACGGGCGTCCCGGGACAGAACCTACGAGCAGTACTTC
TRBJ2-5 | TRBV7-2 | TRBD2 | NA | CASSLSSGTGKTQYF | TGTGCCAGCAGCTTGTCTAGCGGGACTGGGAAGACCCAGTACTTC
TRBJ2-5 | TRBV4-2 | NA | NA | CASSLEGGQQETQYF | TGTGCCAGCAGCCTAGAGGGTGGACAACAAGAGACCCAGTACTTC
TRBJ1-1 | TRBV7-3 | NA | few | CASSVGMNTEAFF | TGTGCCAGCAGCGTCGGGATGAACACTGAAGCTTTCTTT
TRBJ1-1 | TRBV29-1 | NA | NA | CSLEEHTAAFF | TGCAGCCTTGAAGAACATACGGCAGCTTTCTTT
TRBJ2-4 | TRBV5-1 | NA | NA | CASSLEGIPENIQYF | TGCGCCAGCAGCTTGGAAGGGATTCCAGAAAACATTCAGTACTTC
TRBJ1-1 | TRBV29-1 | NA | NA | CSLQDGINTEAFF | TGCAGCCTCCAGGACGGAATAAACACTGAAGCTTTCTTT
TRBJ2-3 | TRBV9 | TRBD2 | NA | CASSVDGRSGSYTDTQYF | TGTGCCAGCAGCGTAGATGGGCGAAGCGGGAGTTACACAGATACGCAGTATTTT
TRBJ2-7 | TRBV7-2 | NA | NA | CASSPTEGIGEQYF | TGTGCCAGCAGCCCGACTGAGGGGATTGGCGAGCAGTACTTC